The 22 T cell receptor beta chains given below trace back to one sample, sequenced in a study of ipilimumab plus nivolumab after autologous stem cell transplantation. Sequencing used immunoSEQ multiplex PCR; TCRdb keeps in-frame clones, though not all of them. The table lists some 46,000 clones, approximately 91% of them singletons. The specimen comprised PBMCs, sampled in a trial of ipilimumab plus nivolumab as post-transplant consolidation. These receptors all stem from a male donor with multiple myeloma.

The genes are TRBV5-1 and TRBJ2-3; 9 bases fit TRBD2. This CDR3 contains 17 residues. Germline CDR1 reads SGHRS; CDR2 reads YFSETQ. V lost 4 bases, J lost 3 bases, and 12 bases stayed unmatched. This chain's CDR3 is CASSPYGGSGRTDTQYF. The CDR3, as DNA: TGCGCCAGCAGCCCCTACGGGGGTAGCGGGAGAACAGATACGCAGTATTTT.

This chain joins TRBV7-9 and TRBJ1-1, with D possibly being TRBD1 (5 bases). This CDR3 spans 14 amino acids. The ends were cut back, 7 bases at V and 1 base at J, with 13 bases in the middle. Germline lookup yields CDR1 SEHNR and CDR2 FQNEAQ (reference sequence). The CDR3 nucleotides are TGTGCCAGCATCACCGTCGGACAGAACACTGAAGCTTTCTTT. Translating gives CASITVGQNTEAFF.

The chain couples TRBV28 to TRBJ1-2; 10 bases match TRBD1. This CDR3 comprises 15 residues. Germline V gene data show CDR1 as MDHEN and CDR2 as SYDVKM. J was trimmed by 8 bases and V by 7 bases; bases with no gene match: 13. The DNA of the CDR3 is TGTGCCAGCATAGGACAGGGGGGTCGACAGGGGGGCTACACCTTC. Translation gives CASIGQGGRQGGYTF.

The chain carries TRBV6-6 and TRBJ1-1; D ambiguous. V was clipped by 6 bases and J by 3 bases, with 20 bases between them. CDR3 length: 16 residues. The germline V gene has CDR1 MNHNY and CDR2 SVGAGI (reference sequence). The CDR3 region is CASSREGDVPYTEAFF. CDR3 DNA: TGTGCCAGCAGCCGCGAAGGCGACGTTCCCTACACTGAAGCTTTCTTT.

V usage is TRBV7-2 and J usage is TRBJ2-7; 9 bases map to TRBD1. Germline assignment: CDR1 SGHTA and CDR2 FQGNSA. V lost 4 bases, J lost 5 bases, and 6 bases stayed unmatched. CDR3 length: 14 amino acids. This chain's CDR3 is CASSSTGGWDEQYF. CDR3 coding DNA: TGTGCCAGCAGCTCTACAGGGGGCTGGGACGAGCAGTACTTC.

J is TRBJ1-1 and V is TRBV6-1; D gene unclear. This CDR3 comprises 13 residues. The ends were cut back, 10 bases at V and 1 base at J, with 13 bases in the middle. Germline assignment: CDR1 MNHNS and CDR2 SASEGT. CDR3 sequence (DNA): TGTGCCACCAAACGAGCAGGGAACACTGAAGCTTTCTTT. Protein: CATKRAGNTEAFF.

V is TRBV5-1 and J is TRBJ2-4; possibly TRBD1 for D (5 bases). V gave up 0 bases and J gave up 0 bases, with 10 bases separating them. CDR1 and CDR2 (germline): SGHRS, YFSETQ. This CDR3 region has 16 residues. The DNA of the CDR3 is TGCGCCAGCAGCTTGGTTGGGGCACTAGCCAAAAACATTCAGTACTTC. Its translation is CASSLVGALAKNIQYF.

The sample holds one count of this clone. V is TRBV5-1 and J is TRBJ2-3, with no clear D. The CDR3 has 20 amino acids. CDR1 and CDR2 (germline): SGHRS, YFSETQ. Trimming cost V 1 base and J 3 bases, with 27 bases left between them. The CDR3: CASSLIPITTGKEMTDTQYF. The CDR3 DNA reads as TGCGCCAGCAGCTTGATACCCATAACCACGGGCAAAGAGATGACAGATACGCAGTATTTT.

The chain employs TRBV7-3 and TRBJ2-5; D gene uncertain. The ends were cut back, 2 bases at V and 4 bases at J, with 8 bases in the middle. CDR3 length equals 13 residues. The germline gives CDR1 SGHTA, CDR2 FQGTGA. In nucleotides, the CDR3 is TGTGCCAGCAGCTTAGTATTCGGAGAGACCCAGTACTTC. Protein product: CASSLVFGETQYF.

This clone is a singleton in its sample. The chain uses TRBV4-3 and TRBJ2-3; D perhaps matches TRBD2 (7 bases). Trimming left V 4 bases short and J 4 bases short, with 15 bases between. This CDR3 comprises 15 residues. The germline V gene encodes CDR1 LGHNA and CDR2 YSLEER. CDR3 in DNA: TGCGCCAGCAGCCCCCGGGGGGCCCCGTCAGATACGCAGTATTTT. This encodes CASSPRGAPSDTQYF.

This clone was seen a handful of times. This rearrangement joins TRBV6-5 to TRBJ1-6; D uncertain. CDR1 and CDR2 (germline): MNHEY, SVGAGI. The CDR3 length is 16 residues. With 0 bases removed from V and 8 bases from J, the gap between germline ends came to 14 bases. The CDR3: CASSYSVAVTYSPLHF. DNA of the CDR3: TGTGCCAGCAGTTACTCGGTGGCAGTTACCTATTCACCCCTCCACTTT.

This clone came up once. V usage is TRBV10-1 and J usage is TRBJ2-2; D tentatively reads TRBD1 or TRBD2 (5 bases each). The CDR3 consists of 15 residues. V lost 4 bases, J lost 2 bases, and 11 bases lay in between. Germline V gene data show CDR1 as WNHNN and CDR2 as SYGVQD (reference sequence). This chain's CDR3 is CASSGGYGNTGELFF. Here the CDR3 DNA reads TGCGCCAGCAGTGGGGGGTACGGCAACACCGGGGAGCTGTTTTTT.

This clone was detected only once. Other DNA sequences in this specimen translate into the identical CDR3. The gene calls are TRBV20-1 and TRBJ2-5; no firm D call. V was trimmed by 2 bases and J by 2 bases, leaving 0 bases between them. The germline V gene has CDR1 DFQATT and CDR2 SNEGSKA (reference sequence). The length of the CDR3 is 10 residues. The CDR3 DNA reads as TGCAGTGCTAGACAAGAGACCCAGTACTTC. This gives the protein CSARQETQYF.

The chain uses TRBV27 and TRBJ2-7; TRBD1 matches at 8 bases. Per the germline V gene, CDR1 is MNHEY and CDR2 is SMNVEV (reference sequence). The CDR3 spans 14 residues. Trimming took 5 bases from V and 2 from J; bases not matched to a gene: 5. This CDR3 is CASSRGQAPYEQYF. The CDR3 coding sequence is TGTGCCAGCAGTAGGGGACAGGCCCCCTACGAGCAGTACTTC.

The chain employs TRBV18 and TRBJ2-3; D is undetermined. Trimming took 3 bases from V and 2 from J, leaving 6 bases between them. Germline V gene lookup returns CDR1 KGHSH and CDR2 LQKENI. The CDR3 covers 13 residues. The CDR3 DNA is TGTGCCAGCTCACCGGATCCCACAGATACGCAGTATTTT. This encodes CASSPDPTDTQYF.

This clone was picked up one time. This chain uses TRBV28 with TRBJ2-7; TRBD2 agrees at 8 bases. This CDR3 comprises 14 residues. Germline V lookup: CDR1 MDHEN, CDR2 SYDVKM. V lost 2 bases and J lost 0; bases outside the gene matches: 0. The CDR3 DNA reads as TGTGCCAGCAGTTTAGCGGGAGGCTCCTACGAGCAGTACTTC. As protein: CASSLAGGSYEQYF. The whole variable domain, filled in from reference TRBV28 and TRBJ2-7, reads DVKVTQSSRYLVKRTGEKVFLECVQDMDHENMFWYRQDPGLGLRLIYFSYDVKMKEKGDIPEGYSVSREKKERFSLILESASTNQTSMYLCASSLAGGSYEQYFGPGTRLTVT.

The chain carries TRBV6-1 and TRBJ2-7; D remains ambiguous. Germline CDR1 is MNHNS and CDR2 is SASEGT. The CDR3 covers 12 residues. Trimming removed 1 base at V and 6 bases at J, with 7 bases between. CDR3 sequence: CASSEVGIEQYF. The CDR3 DNA sequence: TGTGCCAGCAGTGAAGTAGGGATCGAGCAGTACTTC.

Here the CDR3 DNA reads TGTGCCAGCAGTGGACCCCCAACAGGGTGGGCCTATGGCTACACCTTC. Protein product: CASSGPPTGWAYGYTF. The chain employs TRBV6-1 and TRBJ1-2; D might be TRBD1 (6 bases). Trimming stripped 4 bases from V and 4 bases from J, with 19 bases between. CDR1 MNHNS and CDR2 SASEGT come from the germline V gene. The CDR3 covers 16 residues.

This clone was seen a few times. The chain couples TRBV6-1 to TRBJ1-1, with D maybe TRBD1 (5 bases). Trimming shortened V by 3 bases and J by 5 bases, and 10 bases separated the two germline ends. CDR3 length: 13 residues. Per the germline V gene, CDR1 is MNHNS and CDR2 is SASEGT. The CDR3 DNA reads as TGTGCCAGCAGTGACGGGGGGGGGACTGAAGCTTTCTTT. Amino acid sequence: CASSDGGGTEAFF.

The genes are TRBV29-1 and TRBJ2-5; D may match TRBD1 or TRBD2 (6 bases each). The CDR3 extends over 16 amino acids. Germline CDR1 SQVTM, CDR2 ANQGSEA. Trimming removed 5 bases at V and 4 bases at J, with 23 bases between. The CDR3 sequence: CSVQIGTTGAGETQYF. The DNA for the CDR3 is TGCAGCGTTCAGATAGGGACAACGGGGGCGGGAGAGACCCAGTACTTC.

The chain couples TRBV30 to TRBJ2-3, with a weak D call TRBD2 (5 bases). This CDR3 spans 15 amino acids. Germline values: CDR1 GTSNPN, CDR2 SVGIG (reference sequence). Trimming left V 0 bases short and J 0 bases short, with 10 bases between. DNA for the CDR3: TGTGCCTGGAGTGTACGAGGGCTTAGCACAGATACGCAGTATTTT. Translated: CAWSVRGLSTDTQYF.

The J gene is TRBJ1-1, the V gene TRBV7-8, with 8 nucleotides matching TRBD1. J lost 3 bases, V lost 5 bases, and 11 bases had no gene match. The CDR3 runs to 16 residues. Germline values: CDR1 SGHVS, CDR2 FQNEAQ. CDR3 sequence reads: CASSPRQGPGDTEAFF. CDR3 DNA: TGTGCCAGCAGCCCCCGACAGGGGCCGGGCGACACTGAAGCTTTCTTT.